The T cell receptor (beta chain) under discussion was sequenced for a study of blood T cell repertoires in COVID-19. About the research overall: In each case, the material was cDNA or gDNA derived from T cells, B-cell-depleted T cells, or PBMCs.

Trimming removed 1 base from V and 3 bases from J, with 7 bases in between. This CDR3 spans 13 amino acids. Germline assignment: CDR1 SGHNT and CDR2 YYREEE (reference sequence). Data came from immunoSEQ multiplex PCR; TCRdb stores just in-frame clones and leaves some out. The sample records about 150,000 clones, around 85% being singletons. Patients of the Seattle cohort, enrolled during active infection, were followed longitudinally. The material sequenced was peripheral blood. This chain links TRBV5-4 with TRBJ2-5, with D possibly matching TRBD1 (5 bases). This TCR derives from an elderly woman with COVID-19, enrolled during active disease. CDR3 region: CASSLPTEETQYF. The DNA of the CDR3 is TGTGCCAGCAGCTTGCCGACAGAAGAGACCCAGTACTTC.